This T cell receptor (beta chain) was sequenced during a study of T cell responses to AZD1222 COVID-19 vaccine. This CDR3 has 15 amino acids. Per the germline V gene, CDR1 is SGHRS and CDR2 is YFSETQ. The V gene lost 1 base and the J gene lost 6 bases, with 14 bases spanning the gap. TCRdb's copy holds only in-frame clones and misses some; the assay was immunoSEQ multiplex PCR. The data show tens of thousands of clones, with 75% to 95% seen just once and 9.5% to 13% held by the top ten. The rearrangement links TRBV5-1 to TRBJ2-1, with a possible D match to TRBD1 (6 bases). This specimen consisted of peripheral blood, obtained 28 days after the second AZD1222 dose. The clonotype comes from an adult who received the AZD1222 COVID-19 vaccine. This CDR3 reads CASSLTGPLGNEQFF. The CDR3 DNA sequence: TGCGCCAGCAGCTTGACAGGGCCTTTAGGCAATGAGCAGTTCTTC.